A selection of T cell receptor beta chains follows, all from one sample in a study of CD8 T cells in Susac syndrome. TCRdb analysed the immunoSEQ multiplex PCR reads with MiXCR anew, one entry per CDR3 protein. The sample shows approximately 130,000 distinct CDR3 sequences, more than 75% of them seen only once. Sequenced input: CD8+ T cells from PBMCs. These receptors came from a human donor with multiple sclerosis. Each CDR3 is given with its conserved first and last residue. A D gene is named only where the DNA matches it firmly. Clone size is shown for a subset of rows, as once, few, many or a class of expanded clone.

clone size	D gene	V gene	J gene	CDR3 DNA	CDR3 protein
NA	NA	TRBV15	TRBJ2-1	TGTGCCACCAGCAGAGATTTCGGATTATACAATGAGCAGTTCTTC	CATSRDFGLYNEQFF
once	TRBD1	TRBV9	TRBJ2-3	TGTGCCAGCAGCGTTGGGACAGGGGGGAATACGCAGTATTTT	CASSVGTGGNTQYF
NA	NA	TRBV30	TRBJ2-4	TGTGCCTGGAGGGGTCGGCTTGCGGTCGGAAACATTCAGTACTTC	CAWRGRLAVGNIQYF
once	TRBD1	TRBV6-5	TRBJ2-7	TGTGCCAGCAGTTACGCTCGAGAGACAGGGGATCGGGAGCAGTACTTC	CASSYARETGDREQYF
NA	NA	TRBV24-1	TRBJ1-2	TGTGCCACCGGAACACCCTATGGCTACACCTTC	CATGTPYGYTF
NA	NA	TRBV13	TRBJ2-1	TGTGCCAGCAGCTTGGATGGCAATGAGCAGTTCTTC	CASSLDGNEQFF
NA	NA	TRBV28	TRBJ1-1	TGTGCCAGCAGTTTAAGGCGGCAGGAAGCTTTCTTT	CASSLRRQEAFF
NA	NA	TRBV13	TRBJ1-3	TGTGCCAGCAGCTTACTGGAGAACACCATATATTTT	CASSLLENTIYF
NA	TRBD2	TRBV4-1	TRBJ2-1	TGCGCCAGCAGGACAGCTGGTGTAGCGGGAGGGCCCCAGGGGAGTGAGCAGTTCTTC	CASRTAGVAGGPQGSEQFF
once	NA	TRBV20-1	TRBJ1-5	TGCAGTGCTAGAGATCGGGCAGATGGGACTCAGCCCCAGCATTTT	CSARDRADGTQPQHF
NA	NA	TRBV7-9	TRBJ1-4	TGTGCCAGCAGCGTTGGGGAAAAACTGTTTTTT	CASSVGEKLFF
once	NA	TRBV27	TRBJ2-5	TGTGCCAGCAGTTTCTACGGTCCGGAGACCCAGTACTTC	CASSFYGPETQYF
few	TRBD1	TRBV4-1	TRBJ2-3	TGCGCCAGCAGCCAGGACAGGGTAGATACGCAGTATTTT	CASSQDRVDTQYF
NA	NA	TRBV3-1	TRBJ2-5	TGTGCCAGCAGCTACGACGTTGAGGAGACCCAGTACTTC	CASSYDVEETQYF
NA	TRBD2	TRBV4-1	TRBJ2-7	TGCGCCAGCAGCCAGGGACTAGCGGACACCCTCGGCGCCTACGAGCAGTACTTC	CASSQGLADTLGAYEQYF
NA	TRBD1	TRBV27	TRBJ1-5	TGTGCCAGCAGGTTGACAGGGGCAAATCAGCCCCAGCATTTT	CASRLTGANQPQHF
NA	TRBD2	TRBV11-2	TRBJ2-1	TGTGCCAGCAGCTCCGGGACTAGCGGGAGGTCCTACAATGAGCAGTTCTTC	CASSSGTSGRSYNEQFF
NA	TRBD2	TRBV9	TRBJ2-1	TGTGCCAGCAGCGCGATAGCGGGAGCCTACAATGAGCAGTTCTTC	CASSAIAGAYNEQFF
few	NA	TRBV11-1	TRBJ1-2	TGTGCCAGCAGCCCGGCTGGGTTGGGAAATTCCTATGGCTACACCTTC	CASSPAGLGNSYGYTF
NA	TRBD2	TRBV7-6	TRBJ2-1	TGTGCCAGCAGCCCTGTAGCGGGAGGGCCCTATGAGCAGTTCTTC	CASSPVAGGPYEQFF
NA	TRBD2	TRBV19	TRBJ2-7	TGTGCCAGTAGTACGGCGGGAGTAGGCTACGAGCAGTACTTC	CASSTAGVGYEQYF
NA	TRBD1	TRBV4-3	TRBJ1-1	TGCGCCAGCAGCCATGAAACAGGGGGGACTGAAGCTTTCTTT	CASSHETGGTEAFF
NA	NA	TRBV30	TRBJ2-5	TGTGCCTGGAGTGCCGCGGAGGCCCAGTACTTC	CAWSAAEAQYF
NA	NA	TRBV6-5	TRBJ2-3	TGTGCCAGCAGTTACGGGAGGAGCCGTGGGAATACGCAGTATTTT	CASSYGRSRGNTQYF
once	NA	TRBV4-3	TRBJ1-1	TGCGCCAGCAGCCAAGCCTGGCCAAACACTGAAGCTTTCTTT	CASSQAWPNTEAFF
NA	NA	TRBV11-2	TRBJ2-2	TGTGCCAGCAGCTATGGGCCTAGCACCGGGGAGCTGTTTTTT	CASSYGPSTGELFF
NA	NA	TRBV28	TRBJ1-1	TGTGCCAGCAGTTTAGGGCAGGCTGAAGCTTTCTTT	CASSLGQAEAFF
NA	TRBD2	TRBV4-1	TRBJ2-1	TGCGCCAGCAGCCCCGGGGGGGCTAGCGGGAAGGGGGGGTTTAATGAGCAGTTCTTC	CASSPGGASGKGGFNEQFF
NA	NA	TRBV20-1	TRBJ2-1	TGCAGCTGGAAGCACCAAGGCTATGAGCAGTTCTTC	CSWKHQGYEQFF
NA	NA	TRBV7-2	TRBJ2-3	TGTGCCAGCAGCTTAATCGGAGCCGGGTACACAGATACGCAGTATTTT	CASSLIGAGYTDTQYF
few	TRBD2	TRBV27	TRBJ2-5	TGTGCCAGCAGTTTATGGACTAGCGGGAGTCAAGAGACCCAGTACTTC	CASSLWTSGSQETQYF
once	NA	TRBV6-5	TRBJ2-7	TGTGCCAGCAGTTACCTCCCGGGACCCTCGGACCACGAGCAGTGCTTC	CASSYLPGPSDHEQCF
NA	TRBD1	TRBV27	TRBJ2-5	TGTGCCAGCAGAGACAATTGGGACAGGGGGCTGCCCCAGTACTTC	CASRDNWDRGLPQYF
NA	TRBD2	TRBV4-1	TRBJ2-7	TGCGCCAGCAGTTCGACTAGCGGGGACTACGAGCAGTACTTC	CASSSTSGDYEQYF
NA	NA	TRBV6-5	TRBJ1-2	TGTGCCAGCAGTTACGCGGAGGGTTACTATGGCTACACCTTC	CASSYAEGYYGYTF
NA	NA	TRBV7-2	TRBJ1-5	TGTGCCAGCAGCTTAGACAGTCGGCCCCAGCATTTT	CASSLDSRPQHF
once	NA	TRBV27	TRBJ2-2	TGTGCCAGCAGTTTTGCCCTTAACACCGGGGAGCTGTTTTTT	CASSFALNTGELFF
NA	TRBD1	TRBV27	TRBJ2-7	TGTGCCAGCGGGGACAGGGTGTCCTACGAGCAGTACTTC	CASGDRVSYEQYF
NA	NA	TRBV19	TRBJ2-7	TGTGCCAGTACAAACAGGAATTCCTACGAGCAGTACTTC	CASTNRNSYEQYF
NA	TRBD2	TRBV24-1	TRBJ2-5	TGTGCCACCAGTGGACTAGCGGAGACCCAGTACTTC	CATSGLAETQYF
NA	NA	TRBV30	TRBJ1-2	TGTGCCAAATGGGCAGGAGATGGCTACACCTTC	CAKWAGDGYTF
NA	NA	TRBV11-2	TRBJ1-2	TGTGCCAGCAGCGCATTACCAGGACTGGACGGCTACACCTTC	CASSALPGLDGYTF
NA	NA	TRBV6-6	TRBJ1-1	TGTGCCAGCAGTTACTCGGGGATTCCTAACACTGAAGCTTTCTTT	CASSYSGIPNTEAFF
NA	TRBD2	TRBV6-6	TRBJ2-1	TGTGCCAGCAGTCACCGGGACTACTACAATGAGCAGTTCTTC	CASSHRDYYNEQFF